This T cell receptor (beta chain) was retrieved from a study of T-cell reconstitution after alpha-beta-depleted transplantation in children. Germline loops: CDR1 MGHDK, CDR2 SYGVNS. The CDR3 runs to 16 residues. With 8 bases clipped from V and 6 bases from J, the junction kept 16 bases outside the gene matches. The authors prepared the TCRbeta library with unique molecular identifiers. MiXCR, applied by TCRdb to the PCR reads, yields one record per CDR3 protein. Of hundreds of thousands of distinct CDR3 sequences listed, 16% are singletons. This receptor was identified in a human donor who donated a stem cell graft to a child with acute myeloid leukemia. This chain connects TRBV25-1 to TRBJ1-2; 9 positions agree with TRBD1. The sequenced sample was PBMCs from the stem cell graft donor, obtained from the stem cell graft. CDR3 nucleotide sequence: TGTGCCAGCGGAGCCCTAATCGGACAGGGGTGGGATGGCTACACCTTC. Its protein is CASGALIGQGWDGYTF.